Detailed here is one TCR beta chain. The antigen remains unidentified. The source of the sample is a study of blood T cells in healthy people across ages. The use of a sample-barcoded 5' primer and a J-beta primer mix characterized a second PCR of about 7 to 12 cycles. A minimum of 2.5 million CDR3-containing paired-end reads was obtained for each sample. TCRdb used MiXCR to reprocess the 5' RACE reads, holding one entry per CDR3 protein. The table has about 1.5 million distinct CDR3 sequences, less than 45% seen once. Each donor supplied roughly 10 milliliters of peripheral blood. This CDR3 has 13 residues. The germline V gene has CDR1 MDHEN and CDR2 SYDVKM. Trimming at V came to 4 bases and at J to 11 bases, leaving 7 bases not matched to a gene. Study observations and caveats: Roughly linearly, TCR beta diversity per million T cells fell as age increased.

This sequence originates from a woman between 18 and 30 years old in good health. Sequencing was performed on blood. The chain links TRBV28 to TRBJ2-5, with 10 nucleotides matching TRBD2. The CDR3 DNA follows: TGTGCCAGCAGTTACTTAGCGGGAGGCCCGCAGTACTTC. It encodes CASSYLAGGPQYF.